A selection of T cell receptor beta chains follows, all from one sample in a study of cytomegalovirus exposure and HLA in healthy donors. Method: immunoSEQ multiplex PCR; TCRdb's copy keeps in-frame clones and lacks some. The sample holds 120,000 to 150,000 clones, 79% seen once. Source material: PBMCs. These receptors all stem from a woman aged 40 to 49 in good health and CMV-seropositive. CDR3s include the opening cysteine and the closing phenylalanine or tryptophan. The D gene is left open where the match is weak. Expanded clones are given a class, and other clones once, few, many or no size at all.

>TRBJ2-2|-|-|TRBV7-2
TGTGCCAGCAGCTTATGGGCAGGGACCGGGGAGCTGTTTTTT
CASSLWAGTGELFF
>TRBJ1-2|few|-|TRBV10-2
TGCGCCAGCAGTGAACCGACAGAGGACTATGGCTACACCTTC
CASSEPTEDYGYTF
>TRBJ2-7|once|TRBD1|TRBV27
TGTGCCAGCAGTCCGAAGACAGGGGGCGCCTACCACGAGCAGTACTTC
CASSPKTGGAYHEQYF
>TRBJ1-3|few|TRBD1|TRBV5-1
TGCGCCAGCAGCTACGGCATGACAGGGGGTGGAAACACCATATATTTT
CASSYGMTGGGNTIYF
>TRBJ1-2|few|TRBD1|TRBV28
TGTGCCAGCAGTTCATCAGGGGGTGAAGTCTATGGCTACACCTTC
CASSSSGGEVYGYTF
>TRBJ1-2|-|-|TRBV11-2
TGTGCCAGCAGCCCGACAGGCCATGGCTACACCTTC
CASSPTGHGYTF
>TRBJ2-5|few|TRBD1|TRBV11-3
TGTGCCAGCAGCGACAGGGGGGGGAGCGTGGGGGAGACCCAGTACTTC
CASSDRGGSVGETQYF
>TRBJ1-2|few|-|TRBV6-6
TGTGCCAGCAGTGAGGCATATGGAGGCTATGGCTACACCTTC
CASSEAYGGYGYTF
>TRBJ2-3|-|TRBD1|TRBV19
TGTGCCAGTAGTCCCGGGACAGACACAGATACGCAGTATTTT
CASSPGTDTDTQYF
>TRBJ2-4|-|-|TRBV6-1
TGTGCCAGCAGTGAAGGGGGCTATGCTTCCAAAAACATTCAGTACTTC
CASSEGGYASKNIQYF
>TRBJ1-1|-|TRBD1|TRBV7-9
TGTGCCAGCAGCTTAGGACAGGGGGCTTCCACTGAAGCTTTCTTT
CASSLGQGASTEAFF
>TRBJ1-5|-|-|TRBV10-3
TGTGCCATCAGTGATGCGGGAGGTGATCAGCCCCAGCATTTT
CAISDAGGDQPQHF
>TRBJ2-7|-|-|TRBV5-1
TGCGCCAGCAGCTCCACCTCCGGGACTCGTTCCTACGAGCAGTACTTC
CASSSTSGTRSYEQYF
>TRBJ2-1|-|TRBD1|TRBV2
TGTGCCAGCAGCAACAGGGGACCCTCCTACAATGAGCAGTTCTTC
CASSNRGPSYNEQFF
>TRBJ2-3|-|TRBD2|TRBV27
TGTGCCAGCATCCCGACTAGCGGGGGGGCCCGATCGTATACGCAGTATTTT
CASIPTSGGARSYTQYF
>TRBJ2-5|few|TRBD2|TRBV7-3
TGTGCCAGCAGCCGATACGGACTAGGAGACGAGACCCAGTACTTC
CASSRYGLGDETQYF
>TRBJ2-5|-|TRBD1|TRBV19
TGTGCCAGTAGTATAGGGGGGGACAGGGGCGCGAAGACCCAGTACTTC
CASSIGGDRGAKTQYF
>TRBJ2-6|-|TRBD1|TRBV5-1
TGCGCCAGCAGCGCCGGAGGGACAGGGGCCGTCTCTGGGGCCAACGTCCTGACTTTC
CASSAGGTGAVSGANVLTF
>TRBJ2-1|-|-|TRBV7-9
TGTGCCAGCAGCTTAGAGGCAGGGAACAATGAGCAGTTCTTC
CASSLEAGNNEQFF
>TRBJ1-4|-|TRBD1|TRBV29-1
TGCAGCGTTGATCCGGGACAGGGGGCCGGACGCGAAAAACTGTTTTTT
CSVDPGQGAGREKLFF
>TRBJ2-3|-|-|TRBV5-1
TGCGCCAGCAGCTTGGGGGGGGACGTCGGTACGCAGTATTTT
CASSLGGDVGTQYF
>TRBJ1-2|-|TRBD1|TRBV7-9
TGTTCCAGCAGCTTAGGAACGCAGGGGGCAAAAGGCTACACCTTC
CSSSLGTQGAKGYTF
>TRBJ2-1|-|-|TRBV28
TGTGCCAGCAACGAGGTTGGGGAGCAGTTCTTC
CASNEVGEQFF
>TRBJ2-3|-|TRBD2|TRBV7-3
TGTGCCAGCAGCCTCCCCCACAGCGGGGGCACAGATACGCAGTATTTT
CASSLPHSGGTDTQYF
>TRBJ1-6|few|-|TRBV7-3
TGTGCCAGCAGCCTGAGCTCCTATAATTCACCCCTCCACTTT
CASSLSSYNSPLHF
>TRBJ2-3|-|-|TRBV5-1
TGCGCCAGCAGCTTGGGCCTAGCCTTAGATACGCAGTATTTT
CASSLGLALDTQYF
>TRBJ1-4|-|-|TRBV28
TGTGCCAGCCAATCCCCACGTCTCGCGGTCCCAACTAATGAAAAACTGTTTTTT
CASQSPRLAVPTNEKLFF
>TRBJ2-3|-|-|TRBV6-4
TGTGCCAGCAGTGAACAGGAGACAGATACGCAGTATTTT
CASSEQETDTQYF
>TRBJ2-3|-|-|TRBV9
TGTGCCAGCAGCGTAGGGCCAGGGGAAAGCACAGATACGCAGTATTTT
CASSVGPGESTDTQYF
>TRBJ1-5|-|-|TRBV28
TGTGCCAGCAGTTTACTCGACAGACAACATCAGCCCCAGCATTTT
CASSLLDRQHQPQHF
>TRBJ1-6|-|-|TRBV30
TGTGCCTGGAGTGTAACAGGTACTTCACCCCTCCACTTT
CAWSVTGTSPLHF
>TRBJ2-5|-|-|TRBV11-2
TGTGCCAGCAGCCCCGGACTTGAAGAGACCCAGTACTTC
CASSPGLEETQYF
>TRBJ2-7|-|-|TRBV2
TGTGCCAGCAGTGATAATTCCGAGCAGTACTTC
CASSDNSEQYF
>TRBJ2-3|-|-|TRBV27
TGTGCCAGCAGACCCCAGATGTCTAGCACAGATACGCAGTATTTT
CASRPQMSSTDTQYF
>TRBJ1-1|-|TRBD1|TRBV19
TGTGCCAGTAGGACAGGGAAGAACACTGAAGCTTTCTTT
CASRTGKNTEAFF
>TRBJ2-1|few|-|TRBV11-3
TGTGCCAGCAGCTTAGGGTCAGGGGCCTACAATGAGCAGTTCTTC
CASSLGSGAYNEQFF
>TRBJ1-1|-|TRBD1|TRBV7-3
TGTGCCAGCAGCGCGGGACAGGGGTTAACTGAAGCTTTCTTT
CASSAGQGLTEAFF
>TRBJ2-2|-|TRBD1|TRBV5-1
TGCGCCAGCAGCTTGACCGGTGGACAGGGATACACCGGGGAGCTGTTTTTT
CASSLTGGQGYTGELFF
>TRBJ2-1|-|-|TRBV9
TGTGCCAGCAGCCCACGGGGGTACTACAATGAGCAGTTCTTC
CASSPRGYYNEQFF
>TRBJ1-3|-|-|TRBV7-9
TGTGCCAGCAGCTTACACGGGGGGAACACCATATATTTT
CASSLHGGNTIYF
>TRBJ2-5|-|TRBD2|TRBV7-3
TGTGCCAGCAGCTCGTCCGGGACTAGCGGGGGGACCCAGTACTTC
CASSSSGTSGGTQYF
>TRBJ2-3|-|TRBD1|TRBV4-1
TGCGCCAGCAGCCAAGGACAGGGCGCCCGCACAGATACGCAGTATTTT
CASSQGQGARTDTQYF
>TRBJ2-2|-|-|TRBV4-1
TGCGCCAGCAGCCAAGCCGACAGGGGAGGGTCCGGGGAGCTGTTTTTT
CASSQADRGGSGELFF
>TRBJ2-3|-|TRBD2|TRBV7-7
TGTGCCAGCAGCTTAGTTCTAGCGGGGGGCCCCCGCACAGATACGCAGTATTTT
CASSLVLAGGPRTDTQYF
>TRBJ1-4|-|-|TRBV28
TGTGCCAGCAGGACGGGAACTAATGAAAAACTGTTTTTT
CASRTGTNEKLFF
>TRBJ2-7|-|TRBD1|TRBV10-3
TGTGCCATCAGTCCCGGGACAGTAGGGTGGGGGCAGTACTTC
CAISPGTVGWGQYF
>TRBJ2-3|once|TRBD1|TRBV5-1
TGCGCCAGCAGCTCTGCGGACAGGGCCAACACAGATACGCAGTATTTT
CASSSADRANTDTQYF
>TRBJ2-3|-|-|TRBV11-1
TGTGCCAGCAGCTTAGACGGGGGAACCACAGATACGCAGTATTTT
CASSLDGGTTDTQYF